This T cell receptor beta chain was retrieved from a study of metastatic and nonmetastatic thyroid tumors. Note on this clone: A much larger clone differs from this one at a single base, so this may be a read error. At the DNA level, this CDR3 is encoded by other sequences in the same sample as well.

No patient had received any treatment before thyroid surgery. TCRdb re-called the PCR reads with MiXCR. Among tens of thousands of clones, 20% to 30% were seen once, and the ten largest hold around 15%. CDR1 SGDLS and CDR2 YYNGEE come from the germline V gene. The CDR3 is 15 amino acids. This receptor was identified in a female donor with papillary thyroid cancer or a benign thyroid nodule (not recorded which). Some clones in this sample may be carry-over from other donors' samples. The sequenced material came from tumor tissue. The chain is built from TRBV9 and TRBJ1-4; perhaps TRBD1 as D (6 bases). The CDR3 loop reads CASSGTGWIGEKLFF. In nucleotides, the CDR3 is TGTGCCAGCAGCGGTACAGGGTGGATAGGTGAAAAACTATTTTTT.